This TCR beta chain was obtained from a study of PD-L1 blockade in urothelial cancer. At the level of the study: Patients went on atezolizumab in about 2014, receiving 1,200 mg intravenously every 3 weeks. T cells numbered a median of roughly 150,000 in the blood samples.

Patient sample counts ranged from 1 to 8, pretreatment and on-treatment. Clones were read by immunoSEQ multiplex PCR, and TCRdb kept only the in-frame ones, dropping some. Among around 56,000 clones listed, about 86% were seen once. The CDR3 runs to 14 residues. Per germline, CDR1 SNHLY and CDR2 FYNNEI. Trimming shortened V by 7 bases and J by 7 bases, and 20 bases separated the two germline ends. The chain combines TRBV2 with TRBJ2-7; D might be TRBD1 (5 bases). The sequence was collected from a man aged 50-60 years with urothelial cancer. The source was PBMCs, collected around atezolizumab (anti-PD-L1) treatment. The CDR3 reads CASMGPAHQREQYF. DNA of the CDR3: TGTGCCAGCATGGGGCCCGCCCACCAAAGGGAGCAGTACTTC.